Reported below is one TCR beta chain. Its specificity is unknown. This CDR3 comprises 13 residues. Germline CDR1 reads MDHEN; CDR2 reads SYDVKM. The V end was cut by 5 bases, the J end by 3 bases, with 10 bases between. The source of the sample is a study of cytomegalovirus exposure and HLA in healthy donors. General observations from the study: A later analysis showed TCR association rates differing by HLA locus, peaking at DRB1 and lowest at HLA-C. Some V segments, TRBV6-2 and TRBV6-3 among them, were indistinguishable and were therefore excluded. Follow-up analysis later connected one missense variant in DCLRE1C with trimming of TCR beta V- and J-genes. Being productive about 87% or about 30% of the time was typical of most TCR beta V segments in an earlier analysis.

A multiplex PCR was run with 60 Vbeta primers and 13 Jbeta primers. Assay: immunoSEQ multiplex PCR; the TCRdb copy retains only in-frame clones and omits some. The table lists about 150,000 clones, about three quarters of them singletons. The V and J genes are TRBV28 and TRBJ1-1; the D gene is possibly TRBD1 (5 bases). The sequence derives from a woman in her thirties in good health and CMV-seropositive. Sequences were obtained from PBMCs. The CDR3: CASSRGMDTEAFF. The DNA for the CDR3 is TGTGCCAGCAGTAGGGGTATGGACACTGAAGCTTTCTTT.